This T cell receptor (beta chain) was identified in a study of blood T cell repertoires in COVID-19. Study context: PBMCs, B-cell-depleted T cells, or T cells provided the cDNA or gDNA that made up the material.

The V end lost 4 bases, the J end lost 8 bases, and 8 bases lay between the germline ends. Germline CDR1 and CDR2: SEHNR and FQNEAQ (reference sequence). The CDR3 totals 12 residues. This clone turned up a few times. Data came from immunoSEQ multiplex PCR; TCRdb stores just in-frame clones and leaves some out. The data contain some 290,000 clones, 70% to 90% of them singletons. This receptor was obtained from a man between 18 and 35 years old with active or convalescent COVID-19. This sequence joins TRBV7-9 and TRBJ2-2; D uncertain. The sequenced sample was peripheral blood. CDR3 protein: CASSSLTGELFF. Written as DNA, the CDR3 is TGTGCCAGCAGCTCCTTAACTGGGGAGCTGTTTTTT. The complete variable domain, with remaining parts taken from reference TRBV7-9 and TRBJ2-2, reads DTGVSQNPRHKITKRGQNVTFRCDPISEHNRLYWYRQTLGQGPEFLTYFQNEAQLEKSRLLSDRFSAERPKGSFSTLEIQRTEQGDSAMYLCASSSLTGELFFGEGSRLTVL.